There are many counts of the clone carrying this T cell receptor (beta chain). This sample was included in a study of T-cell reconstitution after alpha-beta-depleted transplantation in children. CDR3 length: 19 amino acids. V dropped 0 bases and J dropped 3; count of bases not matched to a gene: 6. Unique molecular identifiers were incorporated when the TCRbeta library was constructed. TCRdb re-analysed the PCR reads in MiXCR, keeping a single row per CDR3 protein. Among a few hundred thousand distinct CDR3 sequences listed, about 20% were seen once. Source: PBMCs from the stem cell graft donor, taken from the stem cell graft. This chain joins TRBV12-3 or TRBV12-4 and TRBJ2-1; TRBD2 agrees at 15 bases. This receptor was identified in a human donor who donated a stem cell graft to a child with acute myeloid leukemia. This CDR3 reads CASSLAWTSGRAVYNEQFF. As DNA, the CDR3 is TGTGCCAGCAGTTTAGCCTGGACTAGCGGGAGGGCCGTCTACAATGAGCAGTTCTTC.